This T cell receptor (beta chain) came from a study of CXCR3-negative and CXCR3-positive naive CD8 T cells (dated by TCRdb to about 2019). Some background on the complete study: In total, 130 million to 150 million TRB reads were obtained, or roughly 1.5 +/- 0.3 million reads per library. TRBV-TRBJ cluster analysis included naive subsets from several donors and memory cells from 3 donors. Diversity and physicochemical repertoire analyses covered about a dozen donors pooled from two independent experiments. The investigation overall reported the following: Because surface CD5, which is linked to self-reactivity in mice, was comparable between the naive subsets, TCR interaction strength was also inferred from the physicochemical properties of TRB CDR3s. Repertoire diversity was comparably high in both naive subsets but much lower in memory CD8+ T cells. TRB CDR3s from CXCR3-positive naive cells showed higher hydrophobicity (lower Kidera factor 4), lower energy, and higher strength and volume indices than CXCR3-negative naive cells. Freshly isolated PBMCs were used for most assays because CXCR3 expression partially decreased after cryopreservation. Within the same donor, TRBV-TRBJ usage looked similar between naive CXCR3-negative and CXCR3-positive cells, but memory cells had distinct patterns.

Each CD8+ T cell subset was flow-sorted in triplicate, with 300,000 or so cells per subset placed directly into RLT lysis buffer. To keep memory contaminants out, a stringent definition of naive CD8+ T cells was applied: CD45RO-CCR7+CD27+CD95-. Standard density gradient centrifugation was used to isolate peripheral blood mononuclear cells from buffy coats. A FACSAria III was used to flow-sort naive CD8+ T cells into CXCR3-negative and CXCR3-positive populations. Total RNA was extracted from sorted cells with an RNeasy Mini Kit. In regard to this clonotype: Its antigen target is currently unknown.

Sequenced on a NextSeq 550. The Human TCR Profiling Kit (MiLaboratory) was used to prepare UMI-labeled 5' RACE TRB cDNA libraries. cDNA synthesis used the entire amount of extracted RNA, and PCR amplification then used the entire amount of cDNA produced. Libraries were prepared in parallel using an identical number of PCR cycles. Regarding the original processing steps: MIGEC and MiXCR extracted about 50,000 +/- 10,000 unique UMI-labeled TRB cDNA molecules per library, requiring at least two reads per UMI. Each library averaged about 40,000 +/- 10,000 functional in-frame TRB CDR3 nucleotide clonotypes without stop codons. Diversity metrics, including normalized Shannon-Wiener and Chao1, were computed in VDJtools after downsampling to 5000 UMI-labeled TRB molecules per sample. Clonotype-size-weighted physicochemical properties of the central five CDR3 residues (interaction energy, strength, volume and Kidera factor 4) were computed in VDJtools. TCRdb reprocessed the reads, so every CDR3 protein sequence counts as one entry and DNA is not shown. The V and J calls, along with clone size, are taken from TCRdb and not from the paper's own processing. The table for this sample lists 70,000 to 95,000 distinct CDR3 sequences. The top ten hold over 1.5% of the sample.

The sequencing input was naive CXCR3- CD8+ T cells from blood. The label giving this sample's cell subset or site can be read as: CD45RO-CCR7+CD27+CD95- naive CD8+ T cells lacking CXCR3 (TNR3-). This receptor was identified in a human donor in good health. Some clones in this sample may be carry-over from other donors' samples.

The CDR3 sequence is CASSEPGGGNTGELFF. The sequence links TRBV3-1 to TRBJ2-2; checking the TCRdb D call of TRBD1 is not possible without DNA. Per the germline V gene (reference sequence), LGHDT is the CDR1 and YNNKEL is the CDR2. The CDR3 contains 16 residues, cysteine and phenylalanine counted. No DNA appears here.